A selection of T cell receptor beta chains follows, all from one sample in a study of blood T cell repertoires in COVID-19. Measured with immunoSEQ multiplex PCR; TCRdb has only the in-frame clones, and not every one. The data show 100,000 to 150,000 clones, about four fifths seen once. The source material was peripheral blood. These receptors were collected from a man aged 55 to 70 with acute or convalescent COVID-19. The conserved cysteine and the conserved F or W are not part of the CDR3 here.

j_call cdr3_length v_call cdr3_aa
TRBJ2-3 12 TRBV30 ARGLATSTDTQY
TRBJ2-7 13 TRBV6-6 ASRPQTSGYYEQY
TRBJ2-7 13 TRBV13 ASSLVRGPNYEQY
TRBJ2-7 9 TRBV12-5 ASGYTYEQY
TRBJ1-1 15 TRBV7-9 ATRTGQGILDATEAF
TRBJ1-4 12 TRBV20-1 SASKRDTNEKLF
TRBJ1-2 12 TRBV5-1 ASSSAPGGYGYT
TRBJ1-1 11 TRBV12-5 ASGARGGYEAF
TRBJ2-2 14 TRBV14 ASSQVTGLNTGELF
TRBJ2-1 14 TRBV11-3 ASSLGIAGGYNEQF
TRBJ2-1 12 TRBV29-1 SVATGTGYNEQF
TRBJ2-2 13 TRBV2 ASSRAGGETGELF
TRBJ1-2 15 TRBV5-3 ARSRKKRQGLCYGYT
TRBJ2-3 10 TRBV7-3 ASSPGLGREY
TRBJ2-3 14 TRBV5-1 ASSLVRGTSTDTQY
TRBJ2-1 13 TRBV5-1 ASSLVGGSNNEQF
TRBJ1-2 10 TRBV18 ASSLGDYGYT
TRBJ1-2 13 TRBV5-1 ASSDQTGGLDGYT
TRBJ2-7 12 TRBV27 ASSLTGTGVEQY
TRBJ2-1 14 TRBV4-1 ASSQDKGQGAYEQF
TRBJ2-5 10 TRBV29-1 SVGGTGETQY
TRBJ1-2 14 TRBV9 ASSTSPGTGGDGYT
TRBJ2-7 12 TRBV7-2 ASSFGTAAYEQY
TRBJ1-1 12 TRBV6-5 ASRTGQLNTEAF
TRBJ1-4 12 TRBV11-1 ASSHDRRGEKLF
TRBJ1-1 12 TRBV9 ASSVAMSNTEAF
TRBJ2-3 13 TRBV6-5 ASSPASRSADTQY
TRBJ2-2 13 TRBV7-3 ASSLTAGRSGELF
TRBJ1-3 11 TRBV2 ASSANRGNTIY
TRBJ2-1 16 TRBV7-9 ASSQTSGGSSSYNEQF
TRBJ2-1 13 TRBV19 ASRTDGGAYNEQF
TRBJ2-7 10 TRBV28 ASSLGRGEQY
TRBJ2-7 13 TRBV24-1 ATSENSGRVYEQY
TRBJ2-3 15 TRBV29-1 SVEDLPRDRAMDTQY
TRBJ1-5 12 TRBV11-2 ASNNVTGNQPQH
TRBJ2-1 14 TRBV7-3 ASSPSAGSSYNEQF
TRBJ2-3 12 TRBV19 ASSTQGISDTQY
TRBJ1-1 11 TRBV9 ASSAEMETEAF